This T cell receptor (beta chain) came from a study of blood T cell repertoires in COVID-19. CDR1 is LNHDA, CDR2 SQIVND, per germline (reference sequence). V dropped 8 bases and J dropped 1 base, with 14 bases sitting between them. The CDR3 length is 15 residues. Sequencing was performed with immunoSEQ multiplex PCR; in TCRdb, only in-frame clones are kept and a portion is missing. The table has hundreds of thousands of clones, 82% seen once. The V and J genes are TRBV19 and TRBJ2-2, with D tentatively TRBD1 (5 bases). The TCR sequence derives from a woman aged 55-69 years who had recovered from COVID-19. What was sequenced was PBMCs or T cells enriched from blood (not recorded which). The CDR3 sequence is CASGKDTLNTGELFF. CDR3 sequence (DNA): TGTGCCAGTGGAAAGGACACCCTGAACACCGGGGAGCTGTTTTTT.